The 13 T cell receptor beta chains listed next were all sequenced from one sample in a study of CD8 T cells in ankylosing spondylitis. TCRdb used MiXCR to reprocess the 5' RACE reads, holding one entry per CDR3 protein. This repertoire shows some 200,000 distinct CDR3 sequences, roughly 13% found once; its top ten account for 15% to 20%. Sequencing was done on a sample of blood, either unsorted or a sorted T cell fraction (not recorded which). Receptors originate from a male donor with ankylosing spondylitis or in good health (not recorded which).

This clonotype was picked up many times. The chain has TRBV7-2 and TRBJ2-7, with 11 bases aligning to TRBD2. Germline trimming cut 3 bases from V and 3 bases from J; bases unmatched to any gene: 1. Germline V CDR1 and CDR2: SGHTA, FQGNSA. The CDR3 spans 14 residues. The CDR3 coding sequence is TGTGCCAGCAGCTTTACTAGCGGGAGCTACGAGCAGTACTTC. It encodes CASSFTSGSYEQYF.

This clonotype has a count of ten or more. CDR3 residues: CASSLNQGTEAFF. CDR3 bases: TGCGCCAGCAGCCTAAACCAGGGAACTGAAGCTTTCTTT. The V and J genes are TRBV5-1 and TRBJ1-1, with D maybe TRBD1 (5 bases). Germline-derived CDR1 and CDR2 are SGHRS and YFSETQ. Trimming took 4 bases from V and 5 from J, leaving 12 bases between them. The CDR3 contains 13 residues.

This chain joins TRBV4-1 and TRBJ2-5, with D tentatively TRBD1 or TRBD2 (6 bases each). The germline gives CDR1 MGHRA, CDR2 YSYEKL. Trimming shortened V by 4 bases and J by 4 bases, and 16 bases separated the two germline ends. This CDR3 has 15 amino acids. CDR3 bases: TGCGCCAGCAGCCCGGGGGCTGGGACCGGAGAGACCCAGTACTTC. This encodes CASSPGAGTGETQYF.

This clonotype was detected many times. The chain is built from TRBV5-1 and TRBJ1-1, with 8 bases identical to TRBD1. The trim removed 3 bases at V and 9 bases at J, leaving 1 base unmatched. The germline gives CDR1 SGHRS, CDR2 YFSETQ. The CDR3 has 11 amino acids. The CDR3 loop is CASSWTGKAFF. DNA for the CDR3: TGCGCCAGCAGCTGGACAGGGAAAGCTTTCTTT.

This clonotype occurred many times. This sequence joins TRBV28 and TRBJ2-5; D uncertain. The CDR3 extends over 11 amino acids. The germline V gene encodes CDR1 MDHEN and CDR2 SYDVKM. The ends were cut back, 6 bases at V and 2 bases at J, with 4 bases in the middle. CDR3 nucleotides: TGTGCCAGCAGGACACAAGAGACCCAGTACTTC. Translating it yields CASRTQETQYF.

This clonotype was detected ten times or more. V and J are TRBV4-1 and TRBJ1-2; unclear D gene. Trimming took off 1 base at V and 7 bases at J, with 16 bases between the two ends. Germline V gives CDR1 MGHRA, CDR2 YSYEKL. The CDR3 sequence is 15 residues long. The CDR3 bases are TGCGCCAGCAGCCAAGTATTAAGGGCGGGAGGTGGCTACACCTTC. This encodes CASSQVLRAGGGYTF.

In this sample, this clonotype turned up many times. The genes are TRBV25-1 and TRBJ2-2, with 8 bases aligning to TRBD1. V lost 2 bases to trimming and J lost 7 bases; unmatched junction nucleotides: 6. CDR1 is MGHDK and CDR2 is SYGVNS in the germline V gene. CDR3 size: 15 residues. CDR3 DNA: TGTGCCAGCAGTGAAGAGACAGGGGAAATCGGGGAGCTGTTTTTT. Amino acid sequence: CASSEETGEIGELFF.

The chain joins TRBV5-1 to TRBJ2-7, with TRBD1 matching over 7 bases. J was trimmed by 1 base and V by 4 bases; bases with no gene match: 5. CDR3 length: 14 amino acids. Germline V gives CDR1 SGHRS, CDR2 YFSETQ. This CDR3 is CASSEATGSYEQYF. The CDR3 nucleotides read TGCGCCAGCAGCGAGGCGACAGGGTCCTACGAGCAGTACTTC.

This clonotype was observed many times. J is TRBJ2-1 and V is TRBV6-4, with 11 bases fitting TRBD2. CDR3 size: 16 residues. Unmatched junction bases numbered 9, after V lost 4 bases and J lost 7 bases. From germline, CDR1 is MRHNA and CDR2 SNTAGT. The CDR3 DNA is TGTGCCAGCAGTGGCTCTACTAGCGGGGGAGCGAATGAGCAGTTCTTC. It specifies CASSGSTSGGANEQFF.

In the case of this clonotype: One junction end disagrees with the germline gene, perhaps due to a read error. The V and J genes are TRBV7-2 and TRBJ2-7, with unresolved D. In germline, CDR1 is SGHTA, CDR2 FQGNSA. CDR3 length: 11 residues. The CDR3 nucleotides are TGTGCCAACAGCACCTTGAGGAAGCAGTACTTC. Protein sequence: CANSTLRKQYF.

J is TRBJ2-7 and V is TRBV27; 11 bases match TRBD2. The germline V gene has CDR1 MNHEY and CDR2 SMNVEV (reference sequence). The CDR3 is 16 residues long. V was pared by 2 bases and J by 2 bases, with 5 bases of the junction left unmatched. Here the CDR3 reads CASSLAGLAGPYEQYF. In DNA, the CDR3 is TGTGCCAGCAGTTTAGCTGGACTAGCGGGCCCCTACGAGCAGTACTTC.

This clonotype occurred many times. CDR3 sequence reads: CASSVEWGSGNTIYF. The DNA of the CDR3 is TGTGCCAGCAGCGTAGAGTGGGGGTCTGGAAACACCATATATTTT. The genes are TRBV9 and TRBJ1-3; TRBD1 might be the D (5 bases). Germline loops: CDR1 SGDLS, CDR2 YYNGEE. V lost 0 bases to trimming and J lost 1 base, with 8 bases between them. CDR3 length: 15 amino acids.

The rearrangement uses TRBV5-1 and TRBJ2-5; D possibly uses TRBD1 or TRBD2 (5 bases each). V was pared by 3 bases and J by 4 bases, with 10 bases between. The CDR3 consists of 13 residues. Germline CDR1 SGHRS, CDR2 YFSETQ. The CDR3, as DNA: TGCGCCAGCAGCTGGGACCTCCTAGAGACCCAGTACTTC. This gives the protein CASSWDLLETQYF.